This entry concerns a single T cell receptor beta chain. CDR1 and CDR2 (germline): MGHRA, YSYEKL. Deletions cut 0 bases from V and 4 bases from J, with 9 bases between. The CDR3 totals 14 residues. These data are taken from a study of technical replicates of blood from a few donors. Only in-frame clones appear in the TCRdb table, and some are missing; sequencing was by immunoSEQ multiplex PCR. The sample has about 11,000 clones, approximately 94% seen once. The chain employs TRBV4-1 and TRBJ1-2; D not certain. Input material: PBMCs. This sequence originates from a human donor in good health. The CDR3 loop is CASSQDRQVYGYTF. The DNA for the CDR3 is TGCGCCAGCAGCCAAGATCGGCAGGTCTATGGCTACACCTTC.